Listed here are 13 T cell receptor beta chains from one sample, sequenced in a study of identical twins. TCRdb called the 5' RACE reads again in MiXCR, with one record for every CDR3 protein. The sample records approximately 600,000 distinct CDR3 sequences, approximately 9.6% being singletons. This sample was also put to use in a study of yellow fever vaccine responses in identical twins.

Sequencing input: PBMCs. The receptors here all came from a woman younger than 30 in good health.

This clonotype was counted at least ten times. This chain connects TRBV18 to TRBJ1-3; D gene unclear. V lost 0 bases to trimming and J lost 5 bases, with 11 bases between them. Germline values: CDR1 KGHSH, CDR2 LQKENI. The CDR3 sequence is 15 residues long. The CDR3 protein is CASSPPAAARNTIYF. Written as DNA, the CDR3 is TGTGCCAGCTCACCACCGGCAGCTGCAAGAAACACCATATATTTT.

This clonotype was seen many times. The genes are TRBV6-5 and TRBJ1-2; 7 nucleotides line up with TRBD1. Germline CDR1 MNHEY, CDR2 SVGAGI. J was trimmed by 3 bases and V by 10 bases; bases with no gene match: 5. This CDR3 has 12 residues. The CDR3 here is CATNRGDYGYTF. CDR3 sequence (DNA): TGTGCCACCAACAGGGGTGACTATGGCTACACCTTC.

Concerning this clonotype itself: One end of the junction fails to match germline, which may point to a read error. The chain combines TRBV5-1 with TRBJ2-1; TRBD2 agrees at 10 bases. Germline V CDR1 and CDR2: SGHRS, YFSETQ. This CDR3 contains 21 residues. CDR3 DNA sequence: TGCGCCAGCAGCTTGGTCAAGAGCGGGGGGGCCTGGGGTATCTCCGACAATGAGCAGTTCTTC. This translates into CASSLVKSGGAWGISDNEQFF.

This clonotype was observed at least ten times. The rearrangement joins TRBV12-3 or TRBV12-4 to TRBJ2-3; D is undetermined. The CDR3 consists of 11 residues. V dropped 6 bases and J dropped 1 base, with 2 bases sitting between them. In nucleotides, the CDR3 is TGTGCCAGCAGGGGCACAGATACGCAGTATTTT. Its protein is CASRGTDTQYF.

The CDR3 DNA sequence: TGTGCCAGCAGTGCCCGGTGGGACAACGCCTACGAGCAGTACTTC. Translated, it gives CASSARWDNAYEQYF. The chain has TRBV6-1 and TRBJ2-7, with D possibly being TRBD1 (6 bases). V lost 4 bases, J lost 2 bases, and 15 bases lay in between. Germline V gene lookup returns CDR1 MNHNS and CDR2 SASEGT. The CDR3 length is 15 residues.

A few counts support this clonotype. The chain couples TRBV20-1 to TRBJ2-7; 10 bases match TRBD1. Trimming took 1 base from V and 3 from J; bases not matched to a gene: 9. Per germline, CDR1 DFQATT and CDR2 SNEGSKA (reference sequence). The CDR3 totals 16 residues. The CDR3 loop reads CSARVGAGDRGYEQYF. The CDR3 nucleotides read TGCAGTGCTAGAGTGGGGGCGGGGGACAGGGGCTACGAGCAGTACTTC.

This clonotype was counted ten times or more. The J gene is TRBJ2-3, the V gene TRBV10-3, with D possibly being TRBD1 (6 bases). Looked up from germline, CDR1 is ENHRY and CDR2 is SYGVKD. The CDR3 has 14 amino acids. Between the trimmed V and J ends, which lost 6 bases and 4 bases, there was a span of 14 bases. CDR3 in amino acids: CAISWEQGSDTQYF. CDR3 nucleotides: TGTGCCATCAGCTGGGAACAGGGATCAGATACGCAGTATTTT.

The sample holds a few counts of this clonotype. The chain has TRBV6-2 or TRBV6-3 and TRBJ2-1; 8 bases line up with TRBD2. Germline CDR1 reads MNHEY; CDR2 reads SVGEGT. There are 17 residues in the CDR3. Trimming took 2 bases from V and 3 from J; bases not matched to a gene: 9. This CDR3 reads CASSYPSGRAVYNEQFF. The CDR3 bases are TGTGCCAGCAGTTACCCCAGCGGGAGAGCCGTCTACAATGAGCAGTTCTTC.

Turning to this clonotype: No DNA is shown, since the ends of the CDR3 on it are uncertain; the CDR3 is the one TCRdb lists. The chain uses TRBV3-1 and TRBJ1-4. The CDR3 spans 16 amino acids, including both terminal residues. Germline CDR1 is LGHDT and CDR2 is YNNKEL (reference sequence). The CDR3 sequence: CASSQTGTAGEKNCFF.

This chain joins TRBV12-5 and TRBJ2-1; 7 bases fit TRBD2. V trimming: 2 bases; J trimming: 4 bases; junction bases outside the gene matches: 5. The CDR3 runs to 15 residues. The germline CDR1 and CDR2 sequences are LGHNT and FRNRAP. The CDR3 nucleotides read TGTGCTAGTGGTTTGTGGGGGGAGGGTTACAATGAGCAGTTCTTC. It encodes CASGLWGEGYNEQFF. The full variable domain, its missing parts supplied by reference TRBV12-5 and TRBJ2-1, is DARVTQTPRHKVTEMGQEVTMRCQPILGHNTVFWYRQTMMQGLELLAYFRNRAPLDDSGMPKDRFSAEMPDATLATLKIQPSEPRDSAVYFCASGLWGEGYNEQFFGPGTRLTVL.

This clonotype was seen more than once but under ten times. The chain joins TRBV6-1 to TRBJ2-1; 12 positions agree with TRBD2. This CDR3 is built from 19 residues. The junction had 14 bases not matched to a gene; V was cut back by 2 bases and J by 6 bases. Germline lookup yields CDR1 MNHNS and CDR2 SASEGT. The CDR3 region has the DNA TGTGCCAGCAGTGAAAGCCTAGCGGGGGGGAATGCTAGACTCAATGAGCAGTTCTTC. The encoded protein is CASSESLAGGNARLNEQFF.

This clonotype was detected ten times or more. The chain carries TRBV6-1 and TRBJ1-2, with D perhaps matching TRBD1 (5 bases). The CDR3 sequence is 14 residues long. V was clipped by 5 bases and J by 3 bases, with 13 bases between them. In germline, CDR1 is MNHNS, CDR2 SASEGT. The CDR3, as DNA: TGTGCCAGCAGTCGCGGGACCTTGGACTATGGCTACACCTTC. This encodes CASSRGTLDYGYTF.

Ten or more counts support this clonotype. The chain has TRBV5-5 and TRBJ1-2; D gene ambiguous. Trimming took 0 bases from V and 6 from J, leaving 9 bases between them. Germline V gene sequence: CDR1 SGHKS, CDR2 YYEKEE (reference sequence). This CDR3 spans 13 amino acids. CDR3 amino acids: CASSLDIYNGYTF. CDR3 sequence (DNA): TGTGCCAGCAGCTTGGACATTTACAATGGCTACACCTTC.